Listed below are T cell receptor beta chains from one sample, sequenced in a study of T cells in Graves' hyperthyroidism and ophthalmopathy. TCRdb recomputed calls from the multiplex PCR reads with MiXCR, one row per CDR3 protein. The table records under 200,000 distinct CDR3 sequences, about 9% of them present only once. Sequencing was carried out using blood. The receptors shown here come from a woman in her late teens or twenties with Graves' hyperthyroidism that later progressed to Graves' ophthalmopathy. Both conserved end residues are part of each CDR3. A D gene is named only where the DNA matches it firmly. Rows may omit the clone size; those that give it use once, few, many or a size class.

d_gene	abundance	j_gene	v_gene	CDR3nt	CDR3aa
-	few	TRBJ1-4	TRBV3-1	TGTGCCAGCAGCCGGGACGGAAATGTTGGTGAAAAACTGTTTTTT	CASSRDGNVGEKLFF
-	few	TRBJ1-3	TRBV15	TGTGCCACCAGCTCCCAATCTAGATGGTTCGGAAACACCATATATTTT	CATSSQSRWFGNTIYF
TRBD1	many	TRBJ2-3	TRBV30	TGTGCCTGGAGCGGACAGGGATATACGCAGTATTTT	CAWSGQGYTQYF
TRBD1	few	TRBJ1-6	TRBV20-1	TGCAGTGCTAGCAGGGGGACGACCCGGTATAATTCACCCCTCCACTTT	CSASRGTTRYNSPLHF
TRBD2	many	TRBJ2-1	TRBV27	TGTGCCAGCACCCCTAGCGGGGGGATTTACAATGAGCAGTTCTTC	CASTPSGGIYNEQFF
TRBD1	many	TRBJ2-3	TRBV7-2	TGTGCCAGCAGCTTTCTCGGGACAGGGGGCAGAGATACGCAGTATTTT	CASSFLGTGGRDTQYF
TRBD1	many	TRBJ1-4	TRBV19	TGTGCCAGTAGCAGCAGGGACAGACATGAAAAACTGTTTTTT	CASSSRDRHEKLFF
-	many	TRBJ2-3	TRBV20-1	TGCAGTGCTCAGACTAGGCTGTCCACAGATACGCAGTATTTT	CSAQTRLSTDTQYF
-	many	TRBJ1-6	TRBV25-1	TGTGCCAGCAGCGGGAAATGGTGGGGATCACCCCTCCACTTT	CASSGKWWGSPLHF
-	-	TRBJ1-1	TRBV5-6	TGTGCCAGCAGCTCGGACCAATTCGGCACTGAAGCTTTCTTT	CASSSDQFGTEAFF
TRBD2	-	TRBJ2-7	TRBV5-4	TGTGCCAGCAGCCTCCCGGGGGGCTACGAGCAGTACTTC	CASSLPGGYEQYF
-	few	TRBJ2-3	TRBV29-1	TGCAGCGTTATTAGCGGCACGCAGTATTTT	CSVISGTQYF
-	many	TRBJ1-2	TRBV7-8	TGTGCCAGCAGCCTTCGGATCTGGGCCAATGTAGACGCTGGCTACACCTTC	CASSLRIWANVDAGYTF
-	many	TRBJ1-1	TRBV20-1	TGCAGTGCTAGAGAAACAGGATATGAAGCTTTCTTT	CSARETGYEAFF
-	many	TRBJ2-6	TRBV7-3	TGTGCCAGCGGCCCCCTCACTGAGGCTGGGGCCAACGTCCTGACTTTC	CASGPLTEAGANVLTF
-	many	TRBJ1-1	TRBV7-2	TGTGCCAGCAGCTTGGCCATGGGGGGGGTTAGAGTGAACACTGAAGCTTTCTTT	CASSLAMGGVRVNTEAFF
-	few	TRBJ2-3	TRBV25-1	TGTGCCAGCAGCGGGGGCTTCAGGGATACGCAGTATTTT	CASSGGFRDTQYF
-	-	TRBJ1-1	TRBV29-1	TGCAGCGTTGAACGGGCAAACACTGAAGCTTTCTTT	CSVERANTEAFF
TRBD1	many	TRBJ1-5	TRBV24-1	TGTGCCACCAGTGATGCCGGGACAGGGTGGAATCAGCCCCAGCATTTT	CATSDAGTGWNQPQHF
TRBD1	-	TRBJ2-2	TRBV6-1	TGTGCCAGCAGATGGACAGGGGCGCCGAACACCGGGGAGCTGTTTTTT	CASRWTGAPNTGELFF
-	many	TRBJ2-3	TRBV27	TGTGCCAGCAGTTTTCAATTCCTCGCAGATACGCAGTATTTT	CASSFQFLADTQYF
TRBD2	many	TRBJ2-1	TRBV12-3/TRBV12-4	TGTGCCAGCACCATCGGACTAGCGAACAATGAGCAGTTCTTC	CASTIGLANNEQFF
-	few	TRBJ2-3	TRBV6-6	TGTGCCAGCAGTTACTCTGGGGGGACCAGCACAGATACGCAGTATTTT	CASSYSGGTSTDTQYF
-	many	TRBJ2-7	TRBV4-1	TGCGCCAGCAGCCAAGATTCACACGGCTCGACTGTAGCCTACGAGCAGTACTTC	CASSQDSHGSTVAYEQYF
-	few	TRBJ1-4	TRBV4-1	TGCGCCAGCAGCCCACCTAAAGGGGGTAATGAAAAACTGTTTTTT	CASSPPKGGNEKLFF
TRBD2	many	TRBJ2-1	TRBV24-1	TGTGCCACCAGTGATACGGGACTAGCGGGTCTTTACAATGAGCAGTTCTTC	CATSDTGLAGLYNEQFF
-	many	TRBJ1-1	TRBV20-1	TGCAGTGCTAGAAGGGACGGCATCAACACTGAAGCTTTCTTT	CSARRDGINTEAFF
-	few	TRBJ1-3	TRBV7-9	TGTGCCAGCAGCTTCGCATTAGGGACGGACTCTGGAAACACCATATATTTT	CASSFALGTDSGNTIYF
-	many	TRBJ1-2	TRBV24-1	TGTGCCACCAGTGATTTAAACAGTTTGGGCTACACCTTC	CATSDLNSLGYTF
TRBD1	many	TRBJ1-1	TRBV7-9	TGTGCCAGCAGCCCCAACATGGCAGGGGGGAACACTGAAGCTTTCTTT	CASSPNMAGGNTEAFF
-	many	TRBJ2-6	TRBV6-1	TGTGCCAGCAGATCGACCGATTCTAGCTCTGGGGCCAACGTCCTGACTTTC	CASRSTDSSSGANVLTF
-	many	TRBJ1-2	TRBV28	TGTGCCAGCAGCGACTTACCAGGGGTTGGGTATGGCTACACCTTC	CASSDLPGVGYGYTF
-	-	TRBJ1-2	TRBV6-1	TGTGCCAGCGTGAGGGGTTGGACTAATAACTATGGCTACACCTTC	CASVRGWTNNYGYTF
-	many	TRBJ1-2	TRBV27	TGTGCCAGCAGTTTAAGGGGGGCGCTTCATGGCTACACCTTC	CASSLRGALHGYTF
-	-	TRBJ2-5	TRBV30	TGTGCCTGGGTTGTAGGGCAAGAGACCCAGTACTTC	CAWVVGQETQYF
-	many	TRBJ1-6	TRBV2	TGTGCCAGCAGTGAAAGCGGCCCTCTCAATTCACCCCTCCACTTT	CASSESGPLNSPLHF
-	-	TRBJ2-2	TRBV6-5	TGTGCCAGCAGTTCCGGGGGCGGGTCGAACACCGGGGAGCTGTTTTTT	CASSSGGGSNTGELFF
-	many	TRBJ1-5	TRBV20-1	TGCAGTGCTAGAACGGGAGGGGCAGGGACCAATCAGCCCCAGCATTTT	CSARTGGAGTNQPQHF
TRBD2	-	TRBJ2-2	TRBV20-1	TGCAGTGCCCTAACTAGCGGGAGGACCGGGGAGCTGTTTTTT	CSALTSGRTGELFF
-	many	TRBJ1-3	TRBV2	TGTGCCAGCAGGCCGTCACCCGGAAACACCATATATTTT	CASRPSPGNTIYF